Shown below are 22 T cell receptor beta chains from a single sample sequenced in a study of T cell repertoires in cytomegalovirus infection. A single record per CDR3 protein comes from TCRdb applying MiXCR to the reads. Of fewer than 350,000 distinct CDR3 sequences in the sample, 8% to 9.5% were seen once. Sequencing used PBMCs. The receptors were gathered from a human donor in good health (CMV status not recorded). Some clones in this sample may be carry-over from other donors' samples.

The V call is TRBV28, the J call TRBJ2-3; 7 bases match TRBD2. CDR1 and CDR2 (germline): MDHEN, SYDVKM. The J segment lost 3 bases and the V segment lost 5 bases, leaving 5 bases of the junction unmatched. This CDR3 is built from 14 residues. CDR3 bases: TGTGCCAGCAGTCCCTTCGGGAGGACAGATACGCAGTATTTT. This gives the protein CASSPFGRTDTQYF.

This clonotype was seen ten or more times. The rearrangement uses TRBV7-9 and TRBJ2-1; 8 bases are shared with TRBD2. Germline CDR1 SEHNR, CDR2 FQNEAQ (reference sequence). This CDR3 contains 18 residues. The trim removed 0 bases at V and 2 bases at J, leaving 9 bases unmatched. CDR3 in DNA: TGTGCCAGCAGCTTAGCTCGTGGAAGCGGGAGACCCTACAATGAGCAGTTCTTC. It is translated as CASSLARGSGRPYNEQFF.

There are a few counts of this clonotype. The chain has TRBV7-9 and TRBJ2-1; D uncertain. CDR3 size: 11 residues. Germline CDR1 reads SEHNR; CDR2 reads FQNEAQ (reference sequence). Trimming took 7 bases from V and 5 from J, leaving 6 bases between them. CDR3 coding DNA: TGTGCCAGCACAGTCAACAATGAGCAGTTCTTC. Its protein is CASTVNNEQFF.

The table lists this clonotype with a few counts. The rearrangement links TRBV25-1 to TRBJ1-4, with 8 positions matching TRBD1. Germline V gene data show CDR1 as MGHDK and CDR2 as SYGVNS. The CDR3 has 14 amino acids. V shed 2 bases, J shed 7 bases, and the junction held 3 bases outside the gene matches. CDR3 DNA: TGTGCCAGCAGTGAACAGGGGGCCGGTGAAAAACTGTTTTTT. Protein product: CASSEQGAGEKLFF.

This clonotype appeared many times. CDR3 residues: CASSKRQTGANVLTF. The CDR3 DNA follows: TGTGCCAGCAGCAAAAGACAGACTGGGGCCAACGTCCTGACTTTC. This chain links TRBV7-2 with TRBJ2-6; D might be TRBD1 (5 bases). Trimming left V 5 bases short and J 2 bases short, with 10 bases between. CDR1 and CDR2 from the germline V gene are SGHTA and FQGNSA. The CDR3 is 15 amino acids.

This clonotype was detected many times. V and J are TRBV7-2 and TRBJ1-5; 7 nucleotides align to TRBD1. The CDR3 extends over 18 amino acids. Germline V gene lookup returns CDR1 SGHTA and CDR2 FQGNSA. Unmatched junction bases numbered 16, after V lost 4 bases and J lost 4 bases. CDR3 sequence: CASSSPLVRDRENQPQHF. DNA of the CDR3: TGTGCCAGCAGCTCACCCCTTGTCCGGGACAGAGAGAATCAGCCCCAGCATTTT.

This clonotype came up a few times. The rearrangement joins TRBV7-3 to TRBJ2-6, with D possibly being TRBD1 (5 bases). The CDR3 is made up of 19 amino acids. Germline assignment: CDR1 SGHTA and CDR2 FQGTGA. The V end lost 1 base, the J end lost 0 bases, and 16 bases lay between the germline ends. CDR3 region: CASSLSKGLFRSGANVLTF. CDR3 nucleotides: TGTGCCAGCAGCTTAAGCAAGGGGTTGTTCCGCTCTGGGGCCAACGTCCTGACTTTC.

The rearrangement links TRBV20-1 to TRBJ2-2, with no clear D. The CDR3 runs 13 residues. The V end was cut by 4 bases, the J end by 0 bases, with 6 bases between. The V gene's germline CDR1 is DFQATT and CDR2 SNEGSKA (reference sequence). CDR3 sequence: CSATQTNTGELFF. For the CDR3, the DNA is TGCAGTGCTACGCAGACGAACACCGGGGAGCTGTTTTTT.

The chain recombines TRBV28 with TRBJ1-1; D not resolved. This CDR3 spans 15 amino acids. V dropped 3 bases and J dropped 0 bases, with 11 bases sitting between them. Germline CDR1 reads MDHEN; CDR2 reads SYDVKM. CDR3 DNA sequence: TGTGCCAGCAGTTTGGAATTATCACTGAACACTGAAGCTTTCTTT. It is translated as CASSLELSLNTEAFF.

This clonotype was recorded many times. V is TRBV6-2 or TRBV6-3 and J is TRBJ2-2; D is perhaps TRBD1 (5 bases). V was shortened by 2 bases and J by 0 bases, with 13 bases between the two germline ends. This CDR3 is built from 17 residues. The germline CDR1 and CDR2 sequences are MNHEY and SVGEGT. CDR3 coding DNA: TGTGCCAGCAGTTACCCGCCGACCAGGGCGAACACCGGGGAGCTGTTTTTT. Protein product: CASSYPPTRANTGELFF.

This clonotype was observed at least ten times. The chain employs TRBV28 and TRBJ1-1; no reliable D call. The germline gives CDR1 MDHEN, CDR2 SYDVKM. CDR3 length equals 10 residues. The V end lost 11 bases, the J end lost 2 bases, and 6 bases lay between the germline ends. DNA of the CDR3: TGTGCCTGGGGAAACACTGAAGCTTTCTTT. Translated, it gives CAWGNTEAFF.

This clonotype was picked up many times. This chain connects TRBV19 to TRBJ1-1, with a possible D match to TRBD1 (5 bases). Germline V lookup: CDR1 LNHDA, CDR2 SQIVND (reference sequence). V lost 5 bases to trimming and J lost 1 base, with 17 bases between them. CDR3 size: 16 residues. CDR3 bases: TGTGCCAGTAGTTCCGCTCTGCGGGGGACGAACACTGAAGCTTTCTTT. It encodes CASSSALRGTNTEAFF.

There are a few counts of this clonotype. This chain uses TRBV25-1 with TRBJ1-1; no reliable D call. Germline values: CDR1 MGHDK, CDR2 SYGVNS. This CDR3 is 13 amino acids long. The V end was cut by 4 bases, the J end by 2 bases, with 8 bases between. In nucleotides, the CDR3 is TGTGCCAGCAGTGGGCAGCCTAACACTGAAGCTTTCTTT. This translates into CASSGQPNTEAFF.

The rearrangement uses TRBV7-9 and TRBJ2-5, with 8 bases lining up with TRBD2. The CDR3 loop spans 19 amino acids. Looked up from germline, CDR1 is SEHNR and CDR2 is FQNEAQ (reference sequence). V shed 1 base and J 2 bases; nucleotides not matched to a gene: 15. CDR3 protein: CASSLGRRLTAGDQETQYF. The DNA of the CDR3 is TGTGCCAGCAGCTTAGGGAGACGACTAACAGCGGGAGATCAAGAGACCCAGTACTTC.

The chain links TRBV6-2 or TRBV6-3 to TRBJ2-1; 9 bases match TRBD2. Trimming took 3 bases from V and 6 from J; bases not matched to a gene: 6. Germline V gives CDR1 MNHEY, CDR2 SVGEGT. The CDR3 consists of 15 residues. The CDR3 loop is CASSYQRGATNEQFF. DNA of the CDR3: TGTGCCAGCAGTTATCAGCGGGGGGCAACCAATGAGCAGTTCTTC.

This rearrangement joins TRBV19 to TRBJ1-6, with 7 bases aligning to TRBD1. Germline values: CDR1 LNHDA, CDR2 SQIVND (reference sequence). CDR3 length equals 14 residues. V lost 3 bases to trimming and J lost 10 bases; unmatched junction nucleotides: 6. The CDR3 nucleotides are TGTGCCAGTAGTATCACAGGGGTCGAATCACCCCTCCACTTT. It encodes CASSITGVESPLHF.

This clonotype was recorded many times. The chain is built from TRBV7-2 and TRBJ1-2; D possibly corresponds to TRBD1 (5 bases). Germline V CDR1 and CDR2: SGHTA, FQGNSA. CDR3 length: 14 residues. V was clipped by 7 bases and J by 7 bases, with 19 bases between them. CDR3: CASNQRGAVGGYTF. As DNA, the CDR3 is TGTGCCAGCAACCAGAGGGGAGCGGTTGGTGGCTACACCTTC. Variable domain in full (rest from reference TRBV7-2 and TRBJ1-2): GAGVSQSPSNKVTEKGKDVELRCDPISGHTALYWYRQSLGQGLEFLIYFQGNSAPDKSGLPSDRFSAERTGGSVSTLTIQRTQQEDSAVYLCASNQRGAVGGYTFGSGTRLTVV.

This clonotype was picked up many times. The chain has TRBV7-6 and TRBJ2-3; D gene uncertain. Germline loops: CDR1 SGHVS, CDR2 FNYEAQ. V lost 5 bases, J lost 5 bases, and 8 bases lay in between. The CDR3 runs 12 residues. The CDR3 here is CASSLRQDTQYF. CDR3 sequence (DNA): TGTGCCAGCAGCCTCCGGCAAGATACGCAGTATTTT.

The gene calls are TRBV27 and TRBJ1-5, with 9 positions matching TRBD1. This CDR3 has 16 residues. The junction had 4 bases not matched to a gene; V was cut back by 1 base and J by 3 bases. Germline CDR1 is MNHEY and CDR2 is SMNVEV (reference sequence). CDR3 DNA sequence: TGTGCCAGCAGTTTATTAGGGGACAGGGTCAATCAGCCCCAGCATTTT. Translating gives CASSLLGDRVNQPQHF.

This clonotype has only a few counts. CDR3: CASSVYRGPQETQYF. The CDR3 DNA sequence: TGTGCCAGCAGCGTCTACAGGGGGCCTCAAGAGACCCAGTACTTC. The gene calls are TRBV7-9 and TRBJ2-5, with 9 bases lining up with TRBD1. This CDR3 has 15 amino acids. Losses at the gene ends were 5 bases for V and 2 bases for J; bases not matched to a gene: 6. Germline CDR1 SEHNR, CDR2 FQNEAQ (reference sequence).

This clonotype has ten or more counts. The chain carries TRBV15 and TRBJ1-2, with D possibly being TRBD1 (5 bases). The CDR3 length is 13 residues. Per the germline V gene, CDR1 is LNHNV and CDR2 is YYDKDF (reference sequence). Trimming removed 1 base at V and 6 bases at J, with 9 bases between. Here the CDR3 reads CATSRAREDGYTF. In nucleotides, the CDR3 is TGTGCCACCAGCAGAGCCAGGGAGGATGGCTACACCTTC.

This clonotype was counted between two and nine times. J is TRBJ2-4 and V is TRBV9, with D tentatively TRBD1 or TRBD2 (6 bases each). The germline gives CDR1 SGDLS, CDR2 YYNGEE. This CDR3 spans 17 amino acids. Between the trimmed V and J ends, which lost 4 bases and 2 bases, there was a span of 19 bases. CDR3 region: CASSPALGAGTKNIQYF. CDR3 nucleotide sequence: TGTGCCAGCAGCCCGGCCCTGGGGGCGGGGACCAAAAACATTCAGTACTTC.